The rows below give T cell receptor beta chains drawn from one sample of a study of T cell responses to AZD1222 COVID-19 vaccine. Measured with immunoSEQ multiplex PCR; TCRdb has only the in-frame clones, and not every one. The profile shows 100,000 to 150,000 clones, around 86% of them singletons. The sequences come from peripheral blood, collected on day 0 of AZD1222 vaccination. The receptors here all came from an adult in good health. Both conserved end residues are part of each CDR3. The order of the fields is J gene, D gene, V gene, clone size, CDR3 DNA, CDR3 protein. A D gene is named only where the DNA matches it firmly. Some rows mark clone size as missing; the rest say once, few, many or name a class of expanded clone.

j_call: TRBJ1-6
d_call: .
v_call: TRBV21-1
clone_size: .
cdr3_nt: TGTGCCAGCAGCATATTCTGCAGGGCTGGGGATTCACCCCTCCACTTT
cdr3_aa: CASSIFCRAGDSPLHF

j_call: TRBJ2-3
d_call: .
v_call: TRBV9
clone_size: .
cdr3_nt: TGTGCCAGCAGCATTGGGGGGCCGGTAGATACGCAGTATTTT
cdr3_aa: CASSIGGPVDTQYF

j_call: TRBJ1-3
d_call: .
v_call: TRBV18
clone_size: .
cdr3_nt: TGTGCCAGCTCACCCGTGACCTCGCGGGGTTCCGGAAACACCATATATTTT
cdr3_aa: CASSPVTSRGSGNTIYF

j_call: TRBJ1-4
d_call: .
v_call: TRBV7-8
clone_size: .
cdr3_nt: TGTGCCAGCAGCTTGCAGGACAGAATAACAACTAATGAAAAACTGTTTTTT
cdr3_aa: CASSLQDRITTNEKLFF

j_call: TRBJ1-1
d_call: .
v_call: TRBV20-1
clone_size: .
cdr3_nt: TGCAGTGCTAGCGATAACACTGAAGCTTTCTTT
cdr3_aa: CSASDNTEAFF

j_call: TRBJ1-5
d_call: .
v_call: TRBV5-6
clone_size: once
cdr3_nt: TGTGCCAGCAGCCCGGGGGGGTATAGCAATCAGCCCCAGCATTTT
cdr3_aa: CASSPGGYSNQPQHF

j_call: TRBJ1-2
d_call: .
v_call: TRBV6-5
clone_size: .
cdr3_nt: TGTGCCAGCACCGGGGGGCTGGACTATGGCTACACCTTC
cdr3_aa: CASTGGLDYGYTF

j_call: TRBJ2-1
d_call: .
v_call: TRBV6-1
clone_size: .
cdr3_nt: TGTGCCAGCAGTGAATGGACACTTGGCAATGAGCAGTTCTTC
cdr3_aa: CASSEWTLGNEQFF

j_call: TRBJ1-3
d_call: .
v_call: TRBV5-1
clone_size: .
cdr3_nt: TGCGCCAGCAGCCTCGATAGCTCTGGAAACACCATATATTTT
cdr3_aa: CASSLDSSGNTIYF

j_call: TRBJ2-7
d_call: .
v_call: TRBV6-5
clone_size: .
cdr3_nt: TGTGCCAGCAGAGAGACAGGACTCTACGAGCAGTACTTC
cdr3_aa: CASRETGLYEQYF

j_call: TRBJ2-7
d_call: TRBD2
v_call: TRBV18
clone_size: .
cdr3_nt: TGTGCCAGCTCACCACCGTTCCACGGTAGCGGGGGATCTGGCGAGCAGTACTTC
cdr3_aa: CASSPPFHGSGGSGEQYF

j_call: TRBJ2-7
d_call: .
v_call: TRBV3-1/TRBV3-2
clone_size: .
cdr3_nt: TGTGCCAGCAGCCGAGAGACGAGCTCCTACGAGCAGTACTTC
cdr3_aa: CASSRETSSYEQYF

j_call: TRBJ2-4
d_call: .
v_call: TRBV2
clone_size: once
cdr3_nt: TGTGCCAGCTCTGGGCCAGCCAAAAACATTCAGTACTTC
cdr3_aa: CASSGPAKNIQYF

j_call: TRBJ2-1
d_call: .
v_call: TRBV30
clone_size: .
cdr3_nt: TGTGCCTGGAGTGCGCAGCTCGAGCAGTTCTTC
cdr3_aa: CAWSAQLEQFF

j_call: TRBJ1-5
d_call: TRBD1
v_call: TRBV29-1
clone_size: .
cdr3_nt: TGCAGCGTGGAGGGACAGCCCAATCAGCCCCAGCATTTT
cdr3_aa: CSVEGQPNQPQHF

j_call: TRBJ2-3
d_call: .
v_call: TRBV6-2/TRBV6-3
clone_size: .
cdr3_nt: TGTGCCAGCAGTGGAGTAGGACTTAGCACAGATACGCAGTATTTT
cdr3_aa: CASSGVGLSTDTQYF

j_call: TRBJ2-2
d_call: .
v_call: TRBV5-4
clone_size: few
cdr3_nt: TGTGCCAGCAGCTTGGCCGGGACCGGGGAGCTGTTTTTT
cdr3_aa: CASSLAGTGELFF

j_call: TRBJ1-1
d_call: TRBD1
v_call: TRBV7-2
clone_size: .
cdr3_nt: TGTGCCAGCAGCTATCGGACAGGGGCTGTATCTGAAGCTTTCTTT
cdr3_aa: CASSYRTGAVSEAFF

j_call: TRBJ2-1
d_call: TRBD1
v_call: TRBV19
clone_size: .
cdr3_nt: TGTGCCAGTAGTACCGGACAGGGGAACTACAATGAGCAGTTCTTC
cdr3_aa: CASSTGQGNYNEQFF

j_call: TRBJ2-5
d_call: TRBD1
v_call: TRBV4-3
clone_size: .
cdr3_nt: TGCGCCAGCAGCCAGAACAGGGGTCGGGAGACCCAGTACTTC
cdr3_aa: CASSQNRGRETQYF

j_call: TRBJ1-6
d_call: .
v_call: TRBV5-8
clone_size: .
cdr3_nt: TGTGCCAGCAGCACGGGACTTAATTCACCCCTCCACTTT
cdr3_aa: CASSTGLNSPLHF

j_call: TRBJ1-2
d_call: .
v_call: TRBV5-1
clone_size: once
cdr3_nt: TGCGCCAGCAGCTTGGACTCCAGCTACTATGGCTACACCTTC
cdr3_aa: CASSLDSSYYGYTF

j_call: TRBJ1-3
d_call: TRBD1
v_call: TRBV5-1
clone_size: once
cdr3_nt: TGCGCCAGCAGCTCACAGGGGGCCTCTGGAAACACCATATATTTT
cdr3_aa: CASSSQGASGNTIYF

j_call: TRBJ2-2
d_call: TRBD1
v_call: TRBV2
clone_size: .
cdr3_nt: TGTGCCAGCAGAGACAGGGGAGGCGGCACCGGGGAGCTGTTTTTT
cdr3_aa: CASRDRGGGTGELFF

j_call: TRBJ2-1
d_call: .
v_call: TRBV29-1
clone_size: .
cdr3_nt: TGCAGCGTTGATAGGGGCAGAACCAATGAGCAGTTCTTC
cdr3_aa: CSVDRGRTNEQFF

j_call: TRBJ2-1
d_call: TRBD2
v_call: TRBV5-1
clone_size: .
cdr3_nt: TGCGCCAGCAGCTTGGGAAGCGGGGGGGCATATGAGCAGTTCTTC
cdr3_aa: CASSLGSGGAYEQFF

j_call: TRBJ2-7
d_call: .
v_call: TRBV11-2
clone_size: .
cdr3_nt: TGTGCCAGCAGCTTAGGTGGGGGTTACCCCTACGAGCAGTACTTC
cdr3_aa: CASSLGGGYPYEQYF

j_call: TRBJ2-1
d_call: .
v_call: TRBV20-1
clone_size: .
cdr3_nt: TGCAGTGCTAGTTCTGGACACGAGATCAATGAGCAGTTCTTC
cdr3_aa: CSASSGHEINEQFF

j_call: TRBJ2-1
d_call: .
v_call: TRBV28
clone_size: .
cdr3_nt: TGTGCCAGCAGTTTTTTTGGGGAACTTTACAATGAGCAGTTCTTC
cdr3_aa: CASSFFGELYNEQFF

j_call: TRBJ2-7
d_call: TRBD1
v_call: TRBV4-3
clone_size: .
cdr3_nt: TGCGCCAGCAGCGTAGAGTCCGGGACAGGCTCCTACGAGCAGTACTTC
cdr3_aa: CASSVESGTGSYEQYF

j_call: TRBJ1-2
d_call: .
v_call: TRBV14
clone_size: once
cdr3_nt: TGTGCCAGCAGCCAAGATCTGGGCGTGGGGGGCTACACCTTC
cdr3_aa: CASSQDLGVGGYTF

j_call: TRBJ1-6
d_call: .
v_call: TRBV25-1
clone_size: .
cdr3_nt: TGTGCCAGCAGTGACCCTTACAGGGTTGGGGATTATAATTCACCCCTCCACTTT
cdr3_aa: CASSDPYRVGDYNSPLHF

j_call: TRBJ2-7
d_call: .
v_call: TRBV5-5
clone_size: once
cdr3_nt: TGTGCCAGCAGCTTGTGGGACACAACGGGGGAGCAGTACTTC
cdr3_aa: CASSLWDTTGEQYF

j_call: TRBJ1-6
d_call: .
v_call: TRBV11-2
clone_size: .
cdr3_nt: TGTGCCAGCAGCTTTTCGGGCGGTGGGTTCTCCTATAATTCACCCCTCCACTTT
cdr3_aa: CASSFSGGGFSYNSPLHF

j_call: TRBJ1-2
d_call: .
v_call: TRBV5-1
clone_size: once
cdr3_nt: TGCGCCAGCAGCTTGGATGGTGGCTACACCTTC
cdr3_aa: CASSLDGGYTF

j_call: TRBJ2-1
d_call: .
v_call: TRBV12-5
clone_size: .
cdr3_nt: TGTGCTAGTGGTTTGGTTTTGGCAACAGAGCAGTTCTTC
cdr3_aa: CASGLVLATEQFF

j_call: TRBJ2-1
d_call: .
v_call: TRBV6-1
clone_size: .
cdr3_nt: TGTGCCAGCAGTGAATACGGGGGAGCCTACAATGAGCAGTTCTTC
cdr3_aa: CASSEYGGAYNEQFF

j_call: TRBJ2-5
d_call: .
v_call: TRBV5-1
clone_size: .
cdr3_nt: TGCGCCAGCAGCTTGGCCGGTGAGACCCAGTACTTC
cdr3_aa: CASSLAGETQYF

j_call: TRBJ2-3
d_call: TRBD2
v_call: TRBV5-1
clone_size: .
cdr3_nt: TGCGCCAGCAGCTTCTTAGCGGGGGGAGATACGCAGTATTTT
cdr3_aa: CASSFLAGGDTQYF

j_call: TRBJ1-2
d_call: .
v_call: TRBV19
clone_size: .
cdr3_nt: TGTGCCAGTAACAGAGGCGAGGAAAACTATGGCTACACCTTC
cdr3_aa: CASNRGEENYGYTF

j_call: TRBJ1-1
d_call: .
v_call: TRBV4-1
clone_size: .
cdr3_nt: TGCGCCAGCAGCCAAGAGCGGGGGGCCTGGACTGAAGCTTTCTTT
cdr3_aa: CASSQERGAWTEAFF

j_call: TRBJ1-1
d_call: .
v_call: TRBV29-1
clone_size: .
cdr3_nt: TGCAGCTCGACCACGGATCGGATATCGGCTTTCTTT
cdr3_aa: CSSTTDRISAFF

j_call: TRBJ2-3
d_call: TRBD2
v_call: TRBV5-4
clone_size: .
cdr3_nt: TGTGCCAGCAGCTTGGCTATAGGTGGGCGGGGGAACACAGATACGCAGTATTTT
cdr3_aa: CASSLAIGGRGNTDTQYF

j_call: TRBJ2-1
d_call: .
v_call: TRBV25-1
clone_size: .
cdr3_nt: TGTGCCAGCGGACCCGCCAGGAATGAGCAGTTCTTC
cdr3_aa: CASGPARNEQFF

j_call: TRBJ2-2
d_call: TRBD1
v_call: TRBV24-1
clone_size: .
cdr3_nt: TGTGCCACCAGTGACCCCGGACAGGAGAACACCGGGGAGCTGTTTTTT
cdr3_aa: CATSDPGQENTGELFF

j_call: TRBJ1-1
d_call: .
v_call: TRBV18
clone_size: .
cdr3_nt: TGTGCCAGCTCACTAGACAGGCTGAACACTGAAGCTTTCTTT
cdr3_aa: CASSLDRLNTEAFF

j_call: TRBJ2-3
d_call: TRBD2
v_call: TRBV5-1
clone_size: .
cdr3_nt: TGCGCCAGCAACCCGGGACTAGCGGGGGACACAGATACGCAGTATTTT
cdr3_aa: CASNPGLAGDTDTQYF

j_call: TRBJ1-6
d_call: .
v_call: TRBV2
clone_size: .
cdr3_nt: TGTGCCAGCAGTGAACGACCCCATGTGAGTTCACCCCTCCACTTT
cdr3_aa: CASSERPHVSSPLHF

j_call: TRBJ1-6
d_call: .
v_call: TRBV27
clone_size: .
cdr3_nt: TGTGCCAGCAGTTTATATCCGAGTTTGACCCTCCACTTT
cdr3_aa: CASSLYPSLTLHF

j_call: TRBJ2-3
d_call: TRBD1
v_call: TRBV12-5
clone_size: .
cdr3_nt: TGTGCTAGTGGTAAGGGACAGGGGTCCACAGATACGCAGTATTTT
cdr3_aa: CASGKGQGSTDTQYF

j_call: TRBJ2-1
d_call: .
v_call: TRBV2
clone_size: .
cdr3_nt: TGTGCCACCCTCGTTGATGATGGGCTTAGCTCCTACAATGAGCAGTTCTTC
cdr3_aa: CATLVDDGLSSYNEQFF

j_call: TRBJ1-1
d_call: .
v_call: TRBV19
clone_size: .
cdr3_nt: TGTGCCAGTACCGCTACCCCCGGGGTAGGAAACACTGAAGCTTTCTTT
cdr3_aa: CASTATPGVGNTEAFF